This TCR beta chain was obtained from a study of early T cells in non-severe SARS-CoV-2 infection (dated by TCRdb to the early 2020s). Regarding the study in general: TCR sequencing used bulk RNA from unsorted whole blood, so alpha and beta chains could not be paired.

This was a case-control study nested in a cohort of healthcare workers in London, UK, who had nasopharyngeal swab PCR tests and blood samples taken every week. Between 23 and 31 March 2020, the week of the UK lockdown, healthcare workers were enrolled and then followed up weekly for as long as 16 weeks. Of note for this clonotype: There is no known antigen for this receptor. It has no much larger one-base neighbor in the sample; base qualities were not kept.

Its CDR3 holds 14 amino acids, cysteine through phenylalanine. Of all the DNA, just the CDR3 is kept, 42 bases in frame from base 1. CDR1 and CDR2 were assigned from the germline V gene as MNHNS and SASEGT. Relative to germline, V is missing 8 bases and J is missing 6 bases, with 10 bases of the junction outside any gene match. Libraries came from 5' RACE. For sequencing, a NextSeq 500 was employed. To correct for sequencing error and PCR bias, the TCR library protocol tagged individual cDNA molecules with unique molecular identifiers. TCR alpha and beta chains were both sequenced, and the abundances of alpha and beta sequences in each sample were closely correlated with each other. In the paper's pipeline: Decombinator V4 was used to perform V gene, J gene and CDR3 annotation of TCR sequences. Expanded TCRs were defined as changing significantly between any two time points under a Poisson model with p below 0.0001. TCR abundances were normalised to the total number of TCRs sequenced per sample and were expressed as counts per million. TRAV1-2 paired with TRAJ12, TRAJ20 or TRAJ33 defined MAIT TCRs, while TRAV10 paired with TRAJ18 defined iNKT TCRs. VDJdb, accessed on 1 November 2021, was searched for TCRs annotated for CMV, EBV and SARS-CoV-2, and TCRs annotated for more than one antigen were excluded. Clones were called with MiXCR by TCRdb after fastp trimmed the public reads at Q25, and only in-frame beta chains were retained. Each entry merges the rows of one CDR3 protein and shows their most common DNA and genes. It is TCRdb's table, rather than the study itself, that gives the V and J calls and clone size. This sample has 56,000 or so distinct CDR3 sequences in its table, and about 15% of those were observed once. Together, the top ten hold about 4% of the sample.

Overall results and qualifications from the work: Matching against VDJdb was skewed toward anti-spike CD8 responses, likely underestimated virus-specific expansions, and missed private and CD4 specificities.

The chain links TRBV6-1 with TRBJ2-1; 7 bases in the middle match TRBD2. The sequenced sample was whole blood, obtained at baseline. The clonotype was recovered from an adult who was a healthcare worker with PCR-confirmed SARS-CoV-2 infection or an uninfected control (not recorded which). This receptor carries the CDR3 CASFVSGTANEQFF. In nucleotides, the sequence is TGTGCCAGCTTTGTCAGCGGGACCGCCAATGAGCAGTTCTTC.